This T cell receptor beta chain was captured by sequencing in a study of T-cell reconstitution after alpha-beta-depleted transplantation in children (dated by TCRdb to the mid-2010s). Regarding the complete study: The study quantitatively tracked T-cell immune reconstitution after TCRalphabeta/CD19-depleted allogeneic hematopoietic cell transplantation in children using TCR repertoire profiling. The investigation overall reported the following: In some patients, the high TCRbeta diversity seen at day 60 was put down to recipient T cells and intrathymic progenitors that had survived conditioning. Hyperexpanded clone frequencies declined over subsequent months; after one year, T-cell counts and TCRbeta diversity were mostly attributed to newly produced T cells. Apparently early alphabetaT-cell count recovery about two months after transplant reportedly relied on only several hundred rapidly expanded clones derived from non-depleted graft cells.

The library was prepared using PCR. The sequencer was an Illumina HiSeq 2500. To normalize quantification of the TCRbeta repertoire, the TCR libraries were built with molecular barcoding that relied on unique molecular identifiers. Through fastp at Q25 and MiXCR, TCRdb rebuilt clones from the public reads, retaining in-frame beta chains. Every entry covers one CDR3 protein and lists the most common genes and DNA from its rows. The sample table shows about 1,000,000 distinct CDR3 sequences, and roughly 31% are seen once. The top ten constitute about 28% of the sample. In the paper's terms, the treatment or condition label means: allogeneic hematopoietic cell transplantation with graft depleted of TCRalphabeta T cells and CD19 B cells. TCRalphabeta/CD19-depleted allogeneic hematopoietic cell grafts were given to the transplant recipients, all of whom were children. The germline V gene provides CDR1 SGHRS and CDR2 YFSETQ. From V the trimming removes 1 base and from J it removes 4 bases, while the gene matches leave 7 bases of the junction unaccounted for. From its cysteine to its phenylalanine, the CDR3 spans 15 amino acids. The retained sequence is limited to the CDR3, 45 bases, with the frame set at the first base.

With regard to this clonotype: Its antigen is unknown. Per-nucleotide qualities are absent, and no much larger clonotype sits a single base away.

The starting material was PBMCs, mostly from graft donor cells, obtained 360 days after TCRalphabeta/CD19-depleted stem cell transplant. This sequence uses TRBV5-1 and TRBJ2-5, and 7 bases in between align with TRBD2. This TCR derives from a boy in the first two years of life who had a stem cell transplant for SCID, so the T cells may come from the graft donor. The CDR3 in this case is CASSLLASGGETQYF. The DNA is as follows: TGCGCCAGCAGCTTGCTGGCTAGCGGCGGAGAGACCCAGTACTTC.